Detailed here is one T cell receptor beta chain. What it recognizes is unknown. The sample originates from a study of cytomegalovirus exposure and HLA in healthy donors. Notes on the study in general: Later on, an analysis tied around 17,000 TCR beta sequences to HLA alleles at 0.05 false discovery rate. In a later analysis, V- and J-gene trimming of beta chains associated with a DCLRE1C missense variant, replicated independently. Prediction of most subjects' HLA-A and HLA-B alleles by TCR beta sequences was reportedly accurate. Equally common other TCR beta chains were less clonally expanded than HLA-associated ones, a later analysis found.

60 Vbeta and 13 Jbeta primers were used in PCR. Some clones are missing from TCRdb's copy, which holds only in-frame ones; the method was immunoSEQ multiplex PCR. This repertoire shows about 170,000 clones, 70% to 80% found once; its top ten account for under 3%. The receptor was derived from a woman in her fifties or sixties in good health and CMV-seronegative. Sequenced material: PBMCs.

Here the CDR3 DNA reads TGCAGCGCCCCAGCGACAGGGCTCAACACTGAAGCTTTCTTT. Protein: CSAPATGLNTEAFF. This chain links TRBV29-1 with TRBJ1-1; 7 bases map to TRBD1. Unmatched junction bases numbered 10, after V lost 7 bases and J lost 2 bases. The CDR3 totals 14 residues. Germline CDR1 and CDR2: SQVTM and ANQGSEA.